The next 24 T cell receptor beta chains were all read from a single sample in a study of cytomegalovirus exposure and HLA in healthy donors. In the PCR, 60 Vbeta and 13 Jbeta primers were used. Clones were read by immunoSEQ multiplex PCR, and TCRdb kept only the in-frame ones, dropping some. The data show roughly 100,000 clones, with approximately 82% seen just once and 3% to 4.5% held by the top ten. The specimen sequenced was PBMCs. The receptor set was obtained from a female donor in good health and CMV-seropositive.

The gene calls are TRBV5-8 and TRBJ2-7; the D gene is possibly TRBD2 (6 bases). Germline V gives CDR1 SGHTS, CDR2 YDEGEE. V lost 2 bases and J 0 bases, leaving 15 bases between the germline ends. The CDR3 consists of 16 residues. For the CDR3, the DNA is TGTGCCAGCAGCTTTTACTCCGGGACTCGCTCCTACGAGCAGTACTTC. Translation gives CASSFYSGTRSYEQYF.

In regard to this clone: Mismatch with germline at one junction end may stem from a read error. The chain carries TRBV7-8 and TRBJ2-3; maybe TRBD2 (5 bases). The CDR3 is made up of 17 amino acids. Germline CDR1 is SGHVS and CDR2 is FQNEAQ. The DNA for the CDR3 is TGTGCCAGCCGCTTAACTAACGGACTTCGAAGCACAGATACGCAGTATTTT. Protein product: CASRLTNGLRSTDTQYF.

The chain links TRBV7-3 to TRBJ1-1; possible D gene TRBD1, 5 bases. Trimming took off 2 bases at V and 6 bases at J, with 10 bases between the two ends. This CDR3 is 13 amino acids long. Germline V gene sequence: CDR1 SGHTA, CDR2 FQGTGA. CDR3 nucleotides: TGTGCCAGCAGCTTATCCCTCAGGGCTGAAGCTTTCTTT. Amino acids: CASSLSLRAEAFF. The full variable domain, its missing parts supplied by reference TRBV7-3 and TRBJ1-1, is GAGVSQTPSNKVTEKGKYVELRCDPISGHTALYWYRQSLGQGPEFLIYFQGTGAADDSGLPNDRFFAVRPEGSVSTLKIQRTERGDSAVYLCASSLSLRAEAFFGQGTRLTVV.

The chain uses TRBV2 and TRBJ1-1, with D maybe TRBD1 (6 bases). Germline V gives CDR1 SNHLY, CDR2 FYNNEI. The CDR3 has 14 amino acids. V was cut by 5 bases and J by 8 bases, with 18 bases left in between. The CDR3 region is CASSPTRQGREAFF. As DNA, the CDR3 is TGTGCCAGCAGTCCCACCCGCCAGGGGCGCGAAGCTTTCTTT.

V and J are TRBV30 and TRBJ1-4, with D perhaps TRBD1 (5 bases). Per the germline V gene, CDR1 is GTSNPN and CDR2 is SVGIG (reference sequence). V lost 2 bases to trimming and J lost 7 bases, with 11 bases between them. The length of the CDR3 is 13 residues. DNA for the CDR3: TGTGCCTGGAGTCGGGGGGTGGCTGAAAAACTGTTTTTT. Encoded protein: CAWSRGVAEKLFF.

V and J are TRBV2 and TRBJ2-2, with TRBD1 as a possible D gene (6 bases). The CDR3 is made up of 15 amino acids. CDR1 and CDR2 (germline): SNHLY, FYNNEI. V shed 6 bases and J shed 1 base, with 12 bases lying between them. The CDR3 coding sequence is TGTGCCAGCAGCGAGTGGACAGTGAACACCGGGGAGCTGTTTTTT. This sequence encodes CASSEWTVNTGELFF.

J is TRBJ2-5 and V is TRBV7-2; perhaps TRBD2 as D (6 bases). CDR3 length: 15 residues. The V end was cut by 5 bases, the J end by 0 bases, with 13 bases between. Germline CDR1 is SGHTA and CDR2 is FQGNSA. This CDR3 is CASSKQSGYQETQYF. The CDR3 DNA sequence: TGTGCCAGCAGCAAACAAAGCGGGTACCAAGAGACCCAGTACTTC. Full variable domain (remainder filled in from reference TRBV7-2 and TRBJ2-5): GAGVSQSPSNKVTEKGKDVELRCDPISGHTALYWYRQSLGQGLEFLIYFQGNSAPDKSGLPSDRFSAERTGGSVSTLTIQRTQQEDSAVYLCASSKQSGYQETQYFGPGTRLLVL.

J is TRBJ2-7 and V is TRBV11-2; D is perhaps TRBD1 (5 bases). The CDR3 consists of 13 residues. The V end was cut by 3 bases, the J end by 3 bases, with 9 bases between. Germline CDR1 SGHAT, CDR2 FQNNGV. CDR3 amino acids: CASSFTRVYEQYF. CDR3 nucleotide sequence: TGTGCCAGCAGCTTCACCAGGGTCTACGAGCAGTACTTC.

The chain uses TRBV5-4 and TRBJ2-3; 10 nucleotides line up with TRBD2. Germline V gene lookup returns CDR1 SGHNT and CDR2 YYREEE (reference sequence). The length of the CDR3 is 15 residues. J lost 4 bases, V lost 4 bases, and 6 bases had no gene match. CDR3 DNA sequence: TGTGCCAGCAGCCCCGGACTAGCGGTCGCAGATACGCAGTATTTT. It is translated as CASSPGLAVADTQYF.

This clone was seen just once. The chain recombines TRBV6-5 with TRBJ2-3; the D is unclear. Germline V gene data show CDR1 as MNHEY and CDR2 as SVGAGI. The CDR3 contains 13 residues. V shed 2 bases and J shed 6 bases, with 9 bases lying between them. The DNA for the CDR3 is TGTGCCAGCAGTTACGGCCCTTCCGATACGCAGTATTTT. It codes for CASSYGPSDTQYF.

The chain combines TRBV2 with TRBJ1-6, with D unclear. Germline loops: CDR1 SNHLY, CDR2 FYNNEI. This CDR3 has 14 residues. V dropped 6 bases and J dropped 0 bases, with 6 bases sitting between them. The CDR3 protein is CASRTSSYNSPLHF. CDR3 DNA sequence: TGTGCCAGCAGGACTAGCTCCTATAATTCACCCCTCCACTTT.

V usage is TRBV28 and J usage is TRBJ2-6, with 10 bases identical to TRBD1. This CDR3 contains 18 residues. CDR1 is MDHEN, CDR2 SYDVKM, per germline. The trim removed 5 bases at V and 4 bases at J, leaving 11 bases unmatched. The CDR3 spells CASSLTGTGVLGANVLTF. CDR3 sequence (DNA): TGTGCCAGCAGTCTTACCGGGACAGGGGTGTTGGGGGCCAACGTCCTGACTTTC.

J is TRBJ1-1 and V is TRBV9, with D possibly TRBD1 on 6 matching bases. The CDR3 extends over 16 amino acids. The germline CDR1 and CDR2 sequences are SGDLS and YYNGEE. V shed 2 bases and J shed 5 bases, with 19 bases lying between them. In nucleotides, the CDR3 is TGTGCCAGCAGCGTTTTCCAACAGGGAAGGGGAACTGAAGCTTTCTTT. Protein: CASSVFQQGRGTEAFF.

The rearrangement links TRBV9 to TRBJ2-7; D might be TRBD2 (5 bases). Germline CDR1 is SGDLS and CDR2 is YYNGEE. V was cut by 0 bases and J by 5 bases, with 9 bases left in between. The CDR3 contains 13 residues. The CDR3 coding sequence is TGTGCCAGCAGCGTAGGTGCGGGTAACGAGCAGTACTTC. Protein product: CASSVGAGNEQYF.

The chain recombines TRBV28 with TRBJ2-2, with 9 bases lining up with TRBD2. V trimming: 4 bases; J trimming: 11 bases; junction bases outside the gene matches: 11. Germline lookup yields CDR1 MDHEN and CDR2 SYDVKM. The CDR3 is 15 amino acids. CDR3 sequence (DNA): TGTGCCAGCAGTTCCCGCGGGACTAGCCGTGCCGAGCTGTTTTTT. Protein sequence: CASSSRGTSRAELFF.

The sample holds a few counts of this clone. CDR3 nucleotides: TGTGCCACCAGCAGAGCCCCTCTCGACAGGGCCTCCTACGAGCAGTACTTC. Protein: CATSRAPLDRASYEQYF. The chain has TRBV15 and TRBJ2-5; 7 positions match TRBD1. The J call is uncertain, as TRBJ2-7 better fits the DNA end. CDR1 is LNHNV, CDR2 YYDKDF, per germline (reference sequence). The CDR3 covers 17 residues.

With regard to this clone: Germline and junction disagree at one end, which may indicate a read error. The chain joins TRBV7-9 to TRBJ1-1; a possible D gene is TRBD1 (6 bases). This CDR3 is built from 12 residues. CDR1 SEHNR and CDR2 FQNEAQ come from the germline V gene (reference sequence). The CDR3: CSSSLEGRGAFF. CDR3 nucleotide sequence: TGTTCCAGCAGCTTAGAGGGCAGGGGAGCTTTCTTT.

This chain joins TRBV13 and TRBJ2-2; TRBD1 is a possible D gene (5 bases). The CDR3 is 17 amino acids. Germline loops: CDR1 PRHDT, CDR2 FYEKMQ (reference sequence). Trimming removed 1 base at V and 2 bases at J, with 14 bases between. CDR3 coding DNA: TGTGCCAGCAGCTTAGCAAGGGGCCCCCGTAACACCGGGGAGCTGTTTTTT. Translation: CASSLARGPRNTGELFF. Variable domain in full (rest from reference TRBV13 and TRBJ2-2): AAGVIQSPRHLIKEKRETATLKCYPIPRHDTVYWYQQGPGQDPQFLISFYEKMQSDKGSIPDRFSAQQFSDYHSELNMSSLELGDSALYFCASSLARGPRNTGELFFGEGSRLTVL.

The V call is TRBV14, the J call TRBJ2-7, with D tentatively TRBD2 (6 bases). Per the germline V gene, CDR1 is SGHDN and CDR2 is FVKESK. There are 15 residues in the CDR3. V was cut by 4 bases and J by 2 bases, with 15 bases left in between. The CDR3 loop is CASSLRTRGTYEQYF. CDR3 nucleotides: TGTGCCAGCAGCCTGCGGACCCGCGGGACCTACGAGCAGTACTTC.

Notes on this clone: Other DNA sequences in the sample encode the same CDR3. The rearrangement links TRBV11-2 to TRBJ2-2, with 8 bases lining up with TRBD2. Losses at the gene ends were 5 bases for V and 6 bases for J; bases not matched to a gene: 2. The CDR3 sequence is 13 residues long. Germline-derived CDR1 and CDR2 are SGHAT and FQNNGV. The CDR3 DNA reads TGTGCCAGCAGCCTCGGGGGGGCCGGGGAGCTGTTTTTT. Residues: CASSLGGAGELFF.

The chain links TRBV5-4 to TRBJ1-2; 7 nucleotides match TRBD1. Germline V gives CDR1 SGHNT, CDR2 YYREEE (reference sequence). There are 15 residues in the CDR3. Trimming took 0 bases from V and 6 from J; bases not matched to a gene: 8. The CDR3 sequence is CASSLGGRGGDGYTF. In DNA, the CDR3 is TGTGCCAGCAGCTTGGGGGGGAGAGGGGGCGATGGCTACACCTTC. The whole variable domain, remainder taken from reference TRBV5-4 and TRBJ1-2, is ETGVTQSPTHLIKTRGQQVTLRCSSQSGHNTVSWYQQALGQGPQFIFQYYREEENGRGNFPPRFSGLQFPNYSSELNVNALELDDSALYLCASSLGGRGGDGYTFGSGTRLTVV.

The chain employs TRBV2 and TRBJ1-3; 7 nucleotides agree with TRBD1. CDR1 SNHLY and CDR2 FYNNEI come from the germline V gene. The V gene end was trimmed by 4 bases and the J gene end by 0 bases; junction bases not matched to a gene: 6. The CDR3 loop spans 16 amino acids. The CDR3 DNA reads TGTGCCAGCAGTGGACTGGGACAGATCTCTGGAAACACCATATATTTT. Amino acid sequence: CASSGLGQISGNTIYF.

The V gene is TRBV29-1, the J gene TRBJ1-1; 8 bases match TRBD1. This CDR3 spans 12 amino acids. The junction had 3 bases not matched to a gene; V was cut back by 8 bases and J by 1 base. CDR1 and CDR2 (germline): SQVTM, ANQGSEA. Here the CDR3 DNA reads TGCAGCTCGGACAGGGAGAACACTGAAGCTTTCTTT. It encodes CSSDRENTEAFF.

The chain joins TRBV5-4 to TRBJ1-1; D unclear. This CDR3 is 14 amino acids long. V lost 0 bases, J lost 1 base, and 7 bases lay in between. Germline CDR1 and CDR2: SGHNT and YYREEE (reference sequence). The CDR3 nucleotides are TGTGCCAGCAGCTTGGGAGTGAGGAACACTGAAGCTTTCTTT. Residues: CASSLGVRNTEAFF.